A single sample gave rise to the 8 T cell receptor beta chains below, sequenced in a study of technical replicates of blood from a handful of donors. Measured with immunoSEQ multiplex PCR; TCRdb has only the in-frame clones, and not every one. The table shows about 100,000 clones, with roughly 95% occurring only once. Sequenced sample: T cells isolated from PBMCs. Every receptor here comes from a human donor in good health.

CDR3 protein: CASSFSGGDTGELFF. The CDR3 region has the DNA TGCGCCAGCAGCTTTAGCGGGGGGGACACCGGGGAGCTGTTTTTT. This chain connects TRBV5-1 to TRBJ2-2; TRBD2 agrees at 11 bases. The length of the CDR3 is 15 residues. Unmatched junction bases numbered 0, after V lost 2 bases and J lost 3 bases. Germline-derived CDR1 and CDR2 are SGHRS and YFSETQ. The whole variable domain, filled in from reference TRBV5-1 and TRBJ2-2, reads KAGVTQTPRYLIKTRGQQVTLSCSPISGHRSVSWYQQTPGQGLQFLFEYFSETQRNKGNFPGRFSGRQFSNSRSEMNVSTLELGDSALYLCASSFSGGDTGELFFGEGSRLTVL.

The V gene is TRBV18, the J gene TRBJ2-1, with TRBD1 matching over 11 bases. The CDR3 extends over 14 amino acids. Germline lookup yields CDR1 KGHSH and CDR2 LQKENI. The V segment lost 5 bases and the J segment 4 bases; nucleotides outside the gene matches: 1. The CDR3 sequence is CASSRDRGYNEQFF. CDR3 in DNA: TGTGCCAGCTCAAGGGACAGGGGGTACAATGAGCAGTTCTTC. Filled out from reference TRBV18 and TRBJ2-1, the complete variable domain reads NAGVMQNPRHLVRRRGQEARLRCSPMKGHSHVYWYRQLPEEGLKFMVYLQKENIIDESGMPKERFSAEFPKEGPSILRIQQVVRGDSAAYFCASSRDRGYNEQFFGPGTRLTVL.

The chain joins TRBV21-1 to TRBJ1-1; TRBD1 is taken as the D call from the table, unchecked against the DNA. TRBV21-1 constitutes a pseudogene. This CDR3 region has 14 residues. CDR3 coding DNA: TGTGCCAGCAGCAAACCGGACAGGGGAACTGAAGCTTTCTTT. This codes for CASSKPDRGTEAFF.

This clone was detected once. V is TRBV9 and J is TRBJ2-7, with a tentative D call TRBD2 (6 bases). The CDR3 has 12 residues. Germline V CDR1 and CDR2: SGDLS, YYNGEE. Between the trimmed V and J ends, which lost 2 bases and 3 bases, there was a span of 6 bases. The DNA for the CDR3 is TGTGCCAGCAGCGTTAGCGGCTACGAGCAGTACTTC. Amino acids: CASSVSGYEQYF.

J is TRBJ2-7 and V is TRBV6-6; 9 bases align to TRBD2. Germline V gives CDR1 MNHNY, CDR2 SVGAGI (reference sequence). With V trimmed by 6 bases and J by 7 bases, 4 bases remained unmatched. The CDR3 loop spans 12 amino acids. In nucleotides, the CDR3 is TGTGCCAGCAGCATACTAGCGGGTGAGCAGTACTTC. Its translation is CASSILAGEQYF.

The rearrangement uses TRBV6-1 and TRBJ1-1; D is undetermined. The CDR3 length is 13 residues. Trimming pared 8 bases from V and 2 bases from J, leaving 12 bases between. Germline V gives CDR1 MNHNS, CDR2 SASEGT. Written as DNA, the CDR3 is TGTGCCAGCGGTCGCAGGTCTAACACTGAAGCTTTCTTT. It codes for CASGRRSNTEAFF.

With respect to this clone: One end of the junction is discordant with germline, which a read error may explain. The CDR3 sequence: CASSPPDRGNF. The CDR3 DNA sequence: TGTGCCAGCTCACCACCGGATCGGGGGAACTTC. The V gene is TRBV18, the J gene TRBJ2-7; tentative D call: TRBD2 (6 bases). Per germline, CDR1 KGHSH and CDR2 LQKENI. This CDR3 has 11 residues.

The chain uses TRBV19 and TRBJ1-5, with D unclear. Germline-derived CDR1 and CDR2 are LNHDA and SQIVND (reference sequence). V was clipped by 3 bases and J by 0 bases, with 12 bases between them. This CDR3 region has 16 residues. The chain's CDR3 is CASSIHSRYSNQPQHF. The CDR3 DNA reads TGTGCCAGTAGTATTCACAGTAGATATAGCAATCAGCCCCAGCATTTT.